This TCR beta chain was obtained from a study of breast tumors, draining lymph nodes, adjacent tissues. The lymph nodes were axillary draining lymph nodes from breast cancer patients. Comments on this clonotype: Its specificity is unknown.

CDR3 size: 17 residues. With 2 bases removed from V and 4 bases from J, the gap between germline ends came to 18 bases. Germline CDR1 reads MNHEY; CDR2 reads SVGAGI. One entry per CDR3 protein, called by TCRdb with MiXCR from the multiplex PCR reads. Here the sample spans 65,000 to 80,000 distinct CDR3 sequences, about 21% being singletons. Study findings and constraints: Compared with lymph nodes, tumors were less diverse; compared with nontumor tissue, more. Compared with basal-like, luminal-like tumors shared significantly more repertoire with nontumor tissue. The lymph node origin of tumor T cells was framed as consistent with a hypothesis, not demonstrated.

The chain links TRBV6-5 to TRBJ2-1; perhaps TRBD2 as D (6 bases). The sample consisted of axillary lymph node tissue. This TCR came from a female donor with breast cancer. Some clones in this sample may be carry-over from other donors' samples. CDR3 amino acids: CASSYGRGGGTYNEQFF. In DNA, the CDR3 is TGTGCCAGCAGTTACGGAAGGGGTGGCGGGACGTACAATGAGCAGTTCTTC.